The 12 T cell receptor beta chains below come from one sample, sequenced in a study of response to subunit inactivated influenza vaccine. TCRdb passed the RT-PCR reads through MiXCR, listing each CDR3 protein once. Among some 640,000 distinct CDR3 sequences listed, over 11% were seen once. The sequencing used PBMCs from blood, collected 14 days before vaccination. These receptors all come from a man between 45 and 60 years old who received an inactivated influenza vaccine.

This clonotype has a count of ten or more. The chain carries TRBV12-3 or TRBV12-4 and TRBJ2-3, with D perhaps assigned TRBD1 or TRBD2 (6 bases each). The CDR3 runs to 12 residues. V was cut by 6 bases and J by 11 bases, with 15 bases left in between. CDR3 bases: TGTGCCAGCAGCCCGGGGGCGGGGAGGCAGTATTTT. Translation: CASSPGAGRQYF.

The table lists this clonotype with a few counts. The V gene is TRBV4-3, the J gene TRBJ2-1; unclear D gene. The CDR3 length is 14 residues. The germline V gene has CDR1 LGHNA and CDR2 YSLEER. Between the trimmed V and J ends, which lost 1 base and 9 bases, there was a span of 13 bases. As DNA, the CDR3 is TGCGCCAGCAGCCAAGTAGATCAAGGCGGTGAGCAGTTCTTC. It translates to CASSQVDQGGEQFF.

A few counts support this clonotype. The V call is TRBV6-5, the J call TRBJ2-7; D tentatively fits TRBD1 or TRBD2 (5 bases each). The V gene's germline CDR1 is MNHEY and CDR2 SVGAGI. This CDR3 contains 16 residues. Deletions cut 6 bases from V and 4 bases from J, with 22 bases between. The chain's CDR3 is CASSYTRDGLTYEQYF. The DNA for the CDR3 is TGTGCCAGCAGCTATACAAGGGACGGCCTCACATACGAGCAGTACTTC.

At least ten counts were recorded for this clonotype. This CDR3 reads CASSLGTGVTGELFF. The DNA for the CDR3 is TGCGCCAGCAGCCTTGGGACAGGGGTCACCGGGGAGCTGTTTTTT. The chain carries TRBV5-1 and TRBJ2-2, with TRBD1 identical over 10 bases. V gave up 4 bases and J gave up 4 bases; unmatched junction bases: 4. This CDR3 has 15 residues. Germline assignment: CDR1 SGHRS and CDR2 YFSETQ.

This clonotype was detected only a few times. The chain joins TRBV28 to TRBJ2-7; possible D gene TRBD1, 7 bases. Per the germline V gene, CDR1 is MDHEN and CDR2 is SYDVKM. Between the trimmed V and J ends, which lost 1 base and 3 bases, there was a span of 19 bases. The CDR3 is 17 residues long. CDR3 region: CASSLSLVGRGDYEQYF. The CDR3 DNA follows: TGTGCCAGCAGTTTATCTCTAGTGGGCAGGGGGGACTACGAGCAGTACTTC. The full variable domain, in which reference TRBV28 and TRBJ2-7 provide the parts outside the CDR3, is DVKVTQSSRYLVKRTGEKVFLECVQDMDHENMFWYRQDPGLGLRLIYFSYDVKMKEKGDIPEGYSVSREKKERFSLILESASTNQTSMYLCASSLSLVGRGDYEQYFGPGTRLTVT.

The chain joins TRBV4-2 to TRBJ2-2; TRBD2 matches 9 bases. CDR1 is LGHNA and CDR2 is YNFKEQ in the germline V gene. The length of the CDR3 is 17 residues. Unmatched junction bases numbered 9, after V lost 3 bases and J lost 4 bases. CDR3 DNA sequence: TGTGCCAGCAGCCATCAAGCGGGGGGCGAAATCACCGGGGAGCTGTTTTTT. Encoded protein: CASSHQAGGEITGELFF.

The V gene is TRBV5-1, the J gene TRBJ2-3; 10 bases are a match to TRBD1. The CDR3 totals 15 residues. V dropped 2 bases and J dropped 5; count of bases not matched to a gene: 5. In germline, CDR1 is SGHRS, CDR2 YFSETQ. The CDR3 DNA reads TGCGCCAGCAGCTTTAGGGGACAGGGGATAGATACGCAGTATTTT. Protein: CASSFRGQGIDTQYF.

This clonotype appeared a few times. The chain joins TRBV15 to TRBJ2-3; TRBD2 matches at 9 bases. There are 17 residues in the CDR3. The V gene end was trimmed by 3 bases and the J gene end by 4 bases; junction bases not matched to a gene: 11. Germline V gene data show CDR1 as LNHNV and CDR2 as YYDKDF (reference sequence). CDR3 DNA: TGTGCCACCAGCAGTGGAAAGGGACTAGCTCAGTCAGATACGCAGTATTTT. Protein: CATSSGKGLAQSDTQYF.

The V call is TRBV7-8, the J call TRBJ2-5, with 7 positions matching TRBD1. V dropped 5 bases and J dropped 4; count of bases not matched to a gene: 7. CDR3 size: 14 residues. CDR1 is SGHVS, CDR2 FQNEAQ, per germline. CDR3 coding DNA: TGTGCCAGCAGCCGTTACAGGGGTGCAGAGACCCAGTACTTC. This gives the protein CASSRYRGAETQYF.

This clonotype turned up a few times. The CDR3 spells CASSYLGDSPLHF. The CDR3 nucleotides are TGTGCCAGCAGTTACCTCGGTGATTCACCCCTCCACTTT. The chain carries TRBV6-5 and TRBJ1-6; D remains unclear. From germline, CDR1 is MNHEY and CDR2 SVGAGI. The CDR3 contains 13 residues. Trimming took off 2 bases at V and 8 bases at J, with 7 bases between the two ends.

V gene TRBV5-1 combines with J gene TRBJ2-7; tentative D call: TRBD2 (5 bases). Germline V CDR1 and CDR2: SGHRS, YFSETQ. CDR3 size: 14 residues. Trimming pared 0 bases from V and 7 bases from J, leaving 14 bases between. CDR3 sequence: CASSLAAGGPEQYF. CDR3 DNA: TGCGCCAGCAGCTTGGCGGCAGGAGGTCCTGAGCAGTACTTC.

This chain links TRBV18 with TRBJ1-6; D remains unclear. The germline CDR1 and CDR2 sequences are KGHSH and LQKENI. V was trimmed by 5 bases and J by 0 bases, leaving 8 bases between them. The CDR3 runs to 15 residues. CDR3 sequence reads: CASSVGSSYNSPLHF. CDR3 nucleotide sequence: TGTGCCAGCTCAGTGGGGAGCTCCTATAATTCACCCCTCCACTTT.